One sample yielded the 27 T cell receptor delta chains listed below, sequenced in a study of γδ T cells in repeated Plasmodium falciparum infection. TCRdb re-called clones from the multiplex PCR reads via CATT. This sample yields about 50,000 delta-chain clones, of which around 2% are seen a single time; roughly a quarter belongs to the top ten. Bulk repertoires came from Vgamma9/Vdelta2+ or Vdelta2-negative gammadelta T cells flow-sorted from PBMC. Sequencing used gamma-delta T cells from blood. These receptors were obtained from a pool of human donors (malaria-infected and uninfected, not separated).

This clone occurred a few times. The protein in TCRdb stems from a much larger clone and differs at residue 3 from this DNA's translation, likely a read error; here the protein is translated from the DNA. Written as DNA, the CDR3 is TGTGCCGGTGACACCGTGGAGGGGATACGGGATAAACTCATCTTT. Its protein is CAGDTVEGIRDKLIF. The genes are TRDV2 and TRDJ1, with 9 bases aligning to TRDD3. Because TCRdb records no J gene, it was assigned here through a match of the DNA to germline. The CDR3 is 15 amino acids. The germline V gene encodes CDR1 GEAIGNYY and CDR2 EKD.

This clone occurred a few times. Only one base separates this from a far larger clonotype, so it likely reflects a read error. This sample includes further DNA sequences coding for the same CDR3. The V gene was identified as TRDV1, while no J gene was called; TRDD3, the D gene given by the table, was not confirmed from the DNA. CDR3 size: 23 residues. CDR1 TSWWSYY and CDR2 QGS come from the germline V gene. In DNA form, the CDR3 reads TGTGCTCTTGGGGAACCACCCTACGCCTTCCTACGCTGGGGGGGTGACCACACCGATAAACTCATCTTC. It is translated as CALGEPPYAFLRWGGDHTDKLIF.

This clone was detected many times. TCRdb's listed protein matches a much larger clone and diverges from this DNA's translation at residue 3, likely through a read error; the protein shown comes from the DNA. The chain recombines TRDV1 with TRDJ2; 10 bases are shared with TRDD3. Germline V gives CDR1 TSWWSYY, CDR2 QGS. There are 20 residues in the CDR3. The CDR3 DNA follows: TGTGCTCCTGGGGAGACCTTAACCAGTACTGGGGGATTAAGGACAGCACAACTCTTCTTT. This gives the protein CAPGETLTSTGGLRTAQLFF.

This clone was recorded at least ten times. The CDR3 here is CALGELRLPTLYWGTNKLIF. In DNA, the CDR3 is TGTGCTCTTGGGGAACTAAGGCTTCCTACTCTCTACTGGGGGACAAATAAACTCATCTTT. This chain links TRDV1 with TRDJ1; D is perhaps TRDD3 (9 bases). Per the germline V gene, CDR1 is TSWWSYY and CDR2 is QGS. This CDR3 spans 20 amino acids. V dropped 0 bases and J dropped 6 bases, with 29 bases sitting between them.

As to this clone: The protein in TCRdb stems from a much larger clone and differs at residue 17 from this DNA's translation, likely a read error; here the protein is translated from the DNA. The chain combines TRDV1 with TRDJ1, with 7 nucleotides matching TRDD2. Germline assignment: CDR1 TSWWSYY and CDR2 QGS. The CDR3 has 20 residues. CDR3 protein: CALTCGAFLNFGLYTDRLIF. As DNA, the CDR3 is TGTGCTCTAACCTGTGGCGCCTTCCTGAACTTCGGACTTTACACCGATAGACTCATCTTT.

At least ten counts were recorded for this clone. This likely came from a read error, as a far larger clone is one base away. This CDR3 is also generated by other DNA sequences in the sample. The V gene is TRDV1, the J gene TRDJ1; weak D call: TRDD3 (5 bases). The J gene, not given by TCRdb, was assigned here from a germline match of the nucleotide sequence. Germline V gene data show CDR1 as TSWWSYY and CDR2 as QGS. V dropped 0 bases and J dropped 7 bases, with 54 bases sitting between them. There are 28 residues in the CDR3. The CDR3 sequence is CALGELSHEAPVPGRVYWPPGVSIKLIF. The CDR3 DNA is TGTGCTCTTGGGGAACTCTCTCACGAGGCCCCCGTCCCAGGACGCGTTTACTGGCCTCCCGGCGTATCGATTAAACTCATCTTT.

A note on this clone: The TCRdb protein, from a much larger clone, departs from this DNA's translation at residue 9, likely by read error; the protein shown derives from the DNA. The chain uses TRDV2 and TRDJ1; TRDD3 might be the D (6 bases). TCRdb supplies no J gene; here it was assigned by aligning the nucleotide sequence to germline. Trimming shortened V by 2 bases and J by 4 bases, and 13 bases separated the two germline ends. This CDR3 comprises 14 residues. Germline CDR1 is GEAIGNYY and CDR2 is EKD. Here the CDR3 DNA reads TGTGCCTGTGACAGCTTGGGGGCCGTCGATAAACTCATCTTT. It specifies CACDSLGAVDKLIF.

This clone has more than one count but fewer than ten. A read error likely explains why the TCRdb protein, taken from a much larger clone, differs from this DNA's translation at residue 17; the protein shown is translated from the DNA. In nucleotides, the CDR3 is TGTGCTCTTGGGGAACAGAGCCTTTACTGGGGGATAGTGGGTCCTTCCGAGAAACTCATCTTT. It specifies CALGEQSLYWGIVGPSEKLIF. V gene TRDV1 combines with J gene TRDJ1; 11 positions match TRDD3. TCRdb gives no J gene; it was assigned here by matching the DNA to germline. The length of the CDR3 is 21 residues. Germline CDR1 and CDR2: TSWWSYY and QGS.

This clone was seen many times. A read error likely explains this, since a far larger clone differs by one base. The sample has other DNA sequences that encode this CDR3 too. This rearrangement joins TRDV1 to TRDJ1, with 10 bases fitting TRDD3. Here the J gene came from matching the DNA to germline, since TCRdb omits it. The CDR3 is 18 amino acids. Germline values: CDR1 TSWWSYY, CDR2 QGS. The CDR3 is CALGEPSRLGDNPDKLIF. The CDR3 DNA follows: TGTGCTCTCGGGGAACCCTCACGCCTGGGGGATAATCCCGATAAACTCATCTTT.

Concerning this clone: The mismatch at residue 11 between this DNA's translation and the TCRdb protein of a much larger clone likely reflects a read error; the protein shown is translated from the DNA. The rearrangement links TRAV38-2/DV8 to TRDJ1; D may be TRDD3 (6 bases). No J segment appears in TCRdb, so it was assigned here by matching the sequence to germline. This CDR3 comprises 15 residues. CDR1 is TSESDYY, CDR2 QEAYKQQN, per germline. Between the trimmed V and J ends, which lost 4 bases and 6 bases, there was a span of 19 bases. The CDR3 DNA follows: TGTGCTTATAGGGGGACGGGGATGATTCCCAATAAACTCATCTTT. As protein: CAYRGTGMIPNKLIF.

This clone was seen a handful of times. TCRdb shows a much larger clone's protein in place of this DNA's translation, and the two differ at residue 3, likely through a read error; the protein shown is translated from the DNA. This chain links TRDV1 with TRDJ1; 12 nucleotides line up with TRDD3. TCRdb lists no J gene, so it was determined here by aligning the DNA to germline. The germline gives CDR1 TSWWSYY, CDR2 QGS. The CDR3 loop spans 24 amino acids. CDR3 residues: CAIGERTPYRPLYWGILYTDKLIF. In DNA, the CDR3 is TGTGCTATTGGGGAAAGGACCCCTTACCGGCCCTTGTACTGGGGGATACTCTACACCGATAAACTCATCTTT.

Regarding this clone: Translating this DNA gives a protein that differs at residue 6 from the TCRdb one, which belongs to a much larger clone; a read error is likely, and the protein shown is this translation. V and J are TRDV3 and TRDJ1, with 7 bases fitting TRDD3. The J gene, left out of TCRdb, was set here by checking the DNA against germline. The germline V gene has CDR1 TVYSNPD and CDR2 GDNSRS (reference sequence). This CDR3 comprises 16 residues. J gave up 0 bases and V 4 bases, and 14 bases lay outside the gene matches. Here the CDR3 reads CACVLPGDLYTDKLIF. Written as DNA, the CDR3 is TGTGCCTGTGTTTTACCGGGGGATTTGTACACCGATAAACTCATCTTT.

Remarks on this clone: TCRdb's entry gives the protein of a much larger clone, which mismatches this DNA's translation at residue 5, likely from a read error; the protein reported here is translated from the DNA. The chain uses TRDV1 and TRDJ4, with 7 bases matching TRDD3. This CDR3 contains 20 residues. Losses at the gene ends were 4 bases for V and 3 bases for J; bases not matched to a gene: 26. Per germline, CDR1 TSWWSYY and CDR2 QGS. The DNA of the CDR3 is TGTGCTCTTGGGGGACTAAGAATCTACCTAGGATACGCTAGTAGGGGACCCCTGATCTTT. It is translated as CALGGLRIYLGYASRGPLIF.

About this clone itself: A far larger clone is just one base off, so this is likely a read error. The same CDR3 arises from other DNA sequences in this sample as well. CDR3 DNA sequence: TGTGCCTGTGGCAAACACTTCCTAATGAGGGGGATACGCTCCCGGGGTTGCACTGATAAACTCATCTTT. It is translated as CACGKHFLMRGIRSRGCTDKLIF. V is TRDV2 and J is TRDJ1; 10 nucleotides agree with TRDD3. The J gene is absent in TCRdb and was assigned here via DNA matching to germline. This CDR3 is 23 amino acids long. The V and J ends lost 5 bases and 5 bases, in that order; junction bases with no gene match: 34. Germline V lookup: CDR1 GEAIGNYY, CDR2 EKD.

About this clone: The protein in TCRdb stems from a much larger clone and differs at residue 16 from this DNA's translation, likely a read error; here the protein is translated from the DNA. In nucleotides, the CDR3 is TGTGCCTTCCTTCCCTCCTCCTTCATACTGGGGGATATCGCGGGAGACGATAAACTCATCTTT. Translation gives CAFLPSSFILGDIAGDDKLIF. The gene calls are TRDV3 and TRDJ1, with 11 bases fitting TRDD3. No J segment appears in TCRdb, so it was assigned here by matching the sequence to germline. V shed 3 bases, J shed 4 bases, and the junction held 28 bases outside the gene matches. Germline V gene data show CDR1 as TVYSNPD and CDR2 as GDNSRS (reference sequence). The CDR3 has 21 amino acids.

Turning to this clone: TCRdb lists the protein of a much larger clone for this DNA, which differs at residue 8, so this is likely a read error; the protein given here is translated from the DNA itself. In DNA form, the CDR3 reads TGTGCCTGTGACACCGGAGAGACCTACTGGGGGCCTACGGGGGGTTCCGATAAACTCATCTTT. Translated, it gives CACDTGETYWGPTGGSDKLIF. V gene TRDV2 combines with J gene TRDJ1; 8 bases match TRDD3. TCRdb leaves out the J gene; it was filled in here by matching the DNA to germline. The CDR3 spans 21 residues. Germline V gene sequence: CDR1 GEAIGNYY, CDR2 EKD. The V segment lost 0 bases and the J segment 3 bases; nucleotides outside the gene matches: 23.

As for this clone: The TCRdb record carries a much larger clone's protein, which differs from this DNA's translation at residue 21; a read error is the likely cause, and the protein listed here is the DNA translation. The DNA for the CDR3 is TGTGCTCTTGGGGAACTACTACTGGGGGATAGATACCCCCCATCTAGTACCGATAAACTCACCTTT. It yields the protein CALGELLLGDRYPPSSTDKLTF. The V gene was identified as TRDV1, while no J gene was called; TRDD3, the table's D call, lacks a check against the DNA. CDR3 length: 22 amino acids. Germline CDR1 reads TSWWSYY; CDR2 reads QGS.

At least ten counts were recorded for this clone. This DNA's translation and the protein TCRdb lists, from a much larger clone, do not match at residue 5, likely due to a read error; the protein shown is translated from the DNA. CDR3 DNA: TGTGCCTCCGGGGGCACCCGGGTCGATAAACTCATCTTT. This codes for CASGGTRVDKLIF. The chain links TRDV3 to TRDJ1; D is perhaps TRDD3 (5 bases). TCRdb does not report a J gene; here it was assigned by matching the DNA to germline references. Trimming removed 4 bases from V and 4 bases from J, with 16 bases in between. The CDR3 consists of 13 residues. Germline CDR1 TVYSNPD, CDR2 GDNSRS (reference sequence).

Only a few counts were recorded for this clone. This sequence is one base from a far larger clone and is likely a read error. Other DNA sequences in the same sample also yield this CDR3. The chain combines TRDV1 with TRDJ1; 12 bases are shared with TRDD3. The J gene, left out of TCRdb, was set here by checking the DNA against germline. Germline V gives CDR1 TSWWSYY, CDR2 QGS. This CDR3 is 25 amino acids long. CDR3 sequence: CALGEQGFSQVLGDTISPWTDKLIF. CDR3 bases: TGTGCCCTTGGGGAACAGGGCTTCTCACAAGTACTGGGGGATACCATATCGCCGTGGACCGATAAACTCATCTTT.

This clone was counted only a few times. A single base is all that separates this from a far larger clone, so a read error is likely. Other DNA sequences of this sample code for an identical CDR3. This chain joins TRDV2 and TRDJ1; D gene ambiguous. The J gene is absent in TCRdb and was assigned here via DNA matching to germline. Germline V gives CDR1 GEAIGNYY, CDR2 EKD. This CDR3 contains 14 residues. DNA of the CDR3: TGCGCCTGTGACACCGTAGGATACACCGATAAACTCATCTTT. Encoded protein: CACDTVGYTDKLIF.

This clone occurred many times. A far larger clone differs by one base, so this is likely a read error. Other nucleotide sequences from this sample produce the same CDR3. The chain combines TRDV2 with TRDJ1, with D possibly being TRDD3 (7 bases). Assignment of the J gene here rests on matching the DNA to germline, because TCRdb gives none. This CDR3 spans 23 amino acids. V was clipped by 0 bases and J by 2 bases, with 36 bases between them. Germline V lookup: CDR1 GEAIGNYY, CDR2 EKD. In DNA, the CDR3 is TGTGCCTGTGACACCATTGACTCTTCCTGGAAGACTGGGGATGTTACGGCAACCGATAAACTCATCTTT. It codes for CACDTIDSSWKTGDVTATDKLIF.

This clone was seen only a few times. TCRdb has a much larger clone's protein, which differs at residue 13 from the translation of this DNA, likely because of a read error; what is shown is the protein translated from the DNA. The chain recombines TRDV1 with TRDJ1, with TRDD2 as a possible D gene (9 bases). TCRdb leaves out the J gene; it was filled in here by matching the DNA to germline. Trimming took 0 bases from V and 2 from J, leaving 40 bases between them. The germline V gene has CDR1 TSWWSYY and CDR2 QGS. The CDR3 spans 25 residues. The CDR3 is CALGELGPSYGGGWGYLYQTDKLIF. CDR3 in DNA: TGTGCTCTTGGGGAACTAGGGCCTTCCTACGGGGGGGGCTGGGGATACTTATATCAGACCGATAAACTCATCTTT.

In this sample, this clone turned up a few times. Since a much larger clone is just one base distant, this may be a read error. The sample holds other DNA sequences that translate to the same CDR3. The chain carries TRDV1 and TRDJ4; TRDD3 matches 10 bases. Looked up from germline, CDR1 is TSWWSYY and CDR2 is QGS. There are 18 residues in the CDR3. The DNA for the CDR3 is TGTGCTCTTGGGGAAGGGGGAATTTGGGGGATACTTGGCAGACCACTGATCTTT. It codes for CALGEGGIWGILGRPLIF.

This clone has ten or more counts. A read error is likely here: a far larger clone is one base away. Other DNA sequences in the same sample also yield this CDR3. The chain joins TRDV1 to TRDJ1; 9 nucleotides match TRDD2. From germline, CDR1 is TSWWSYY and CDR2 QGS. CDR3 length: 22 amino acids. The CDR3 DNA follows: TGTGCTCTTGGGGGTCCCGCCTTCCTACGAAACTGGGGATGGAGGTACACCGATAAGCTCATCTTT. This encodes CALGGPAFLRNWGWRYTDKLIF.

There are a few counts of this clone. TCRdb assigns this DNA the protein of a much larger clone, which departs from its translation at residue 8; this likely reflects a read error, and the protein shown comes from translating the DNA. The chain couples TRDV3 to TRDJ1, with 7 bases that match TRDD3. The J gene, absent from TCRdb, was called here by matching the DNA to germline. J lost 0 bases, V lost 2 bases, and 6 bases had no gene match. CDR3 size: 14 residues. Germline V gene lookup returns CDR1 TVYSNPD and CDR2 GDNSRS (reference sequence). DNA for the CDR3: TGTGCCTTTCCTGGGGGCAAGCACACCGATAAACTCATCTTT. Encoded protein: CAFPGGKHTDKLIF.

This clone was counted ten times or more. A far larger clone is off by one base, so a read error is likely. At the DNA level, this CDR3 is encoded by other sequences in the same sample as well. The CDR3: CALGELSHEAPVPGRVYWPPGVSIKLIF. The CDR3, as DNA: TGTGCTCTTGGGGAACTCTCTCACGAGGCCCCCGTCCCAGGACGCGTCTACTGGCCTCCCGGTGTATCGATTAAACTCATCTTT. V is TRDV1 and J is TRDJ1; TRDD3 is a possible D gene (5 bases). The J gene was not available in TCRdb and was assigned here by matching the DNA to germline segments. The germline V gene has CDR1 TSWWSYY and CDR2 QGS. V shed 0 bases and J shed 7 bases, with 54 bases lying between them. The CDR3 has 28 residues.

This clone was observed a handful of times. This likely stems from a read error, as it lies one base from a far larger clone. Other DNA sequences of this sample code for an identical CDR3. V and J are TRDV1 and TRDJ1; TRDD3 matches at 10 bases. In the absence of a J gene in TCRdb, the DNA was matched to germline to assign it here. The CDR3 runs to 20 residues. The germline V gene encodes CDR1 TSWWSYY and CDR2 QGS. This CDR3 reads CALGEPPSYGLGDRRGKLIF. The CDR3 region has the DNA TGCGCTCTTGGGGAGCCCCCCTCCTACGGGCTGGGGGATAGGCGCGGAAAACTCATCTTT.